In this sample, the clone carrying this T cell receptor (beta chain) turned up a few times. The CDR3 extends over 17 amino acids. V lost 11 bases to trimming and J lost 0 bases, with 23 bases between them. In germline, CDR1 is MGHDK, CDR2 SYGVNS. Sequenced by immunoSEQ multiplex PCR; TCRdb stores in-frame clones only, minus some. Of some 2.1 million clones listed, just under 95% are singletons. Naive CD8 populations comprised CD45RO-negative cells positively selected for CCR7, excluding terminally differentiated effector memory CD45RA+ cells. This sample stems from a study of shared clonotypes between healthy human individuals.

The sequencing input was naive CD8+ T cells from PBMCs. The chain joins TRBV25-1 to TRBJ1-5; D is possibly TRBD1 (5 bases). This sequence was found in a man aged 18 to 30 in good health. Some clones in this sample may be carry-over from other donors' samples. The CDR3 loop is CARRPERDGNSNQPQHF. The CDR3 nucleotides are TGTGCCCGGAGACCTGAGAGGGACGGAAATAGCAATCAGCCCCAGCATTTT.